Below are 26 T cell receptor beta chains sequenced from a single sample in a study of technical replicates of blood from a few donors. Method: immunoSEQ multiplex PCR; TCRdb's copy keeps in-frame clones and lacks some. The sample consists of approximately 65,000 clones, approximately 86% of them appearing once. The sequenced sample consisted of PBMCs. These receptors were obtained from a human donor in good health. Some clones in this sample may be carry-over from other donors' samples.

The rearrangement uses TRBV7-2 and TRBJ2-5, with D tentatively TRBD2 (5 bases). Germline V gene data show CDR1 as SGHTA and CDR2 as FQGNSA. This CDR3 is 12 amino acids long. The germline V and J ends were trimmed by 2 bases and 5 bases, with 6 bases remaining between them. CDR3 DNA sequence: TGTGCCAGCAGCTTATCGGGGGAGACCCAGTACTTC. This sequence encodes CASSLSGETQYF.

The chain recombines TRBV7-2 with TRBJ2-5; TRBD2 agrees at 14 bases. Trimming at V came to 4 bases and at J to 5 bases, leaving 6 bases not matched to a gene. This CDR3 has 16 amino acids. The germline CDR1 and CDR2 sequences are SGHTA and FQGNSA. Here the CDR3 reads CASSSWTSGGRETQYF. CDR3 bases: TGTGCCAGCAGCTCATGGACTAGCGGGGGGCGGGAGACCCAGTACTTC.

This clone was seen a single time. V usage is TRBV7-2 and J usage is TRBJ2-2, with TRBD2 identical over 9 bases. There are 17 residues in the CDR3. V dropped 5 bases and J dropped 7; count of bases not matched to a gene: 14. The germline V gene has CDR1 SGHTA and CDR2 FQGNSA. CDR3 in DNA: TGTGCCAGCAGCCCCACAGGGGCGCGGGGGGGTCACGGGGAGCTGTTTTTT. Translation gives CASSPTGARGGHGELFF.

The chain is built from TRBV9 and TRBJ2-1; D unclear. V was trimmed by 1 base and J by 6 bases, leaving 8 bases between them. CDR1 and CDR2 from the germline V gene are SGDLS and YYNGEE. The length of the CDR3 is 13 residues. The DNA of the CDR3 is TGTGCCAGCAGCGTAACTACGTCCAATGAGCAGTTCTTC. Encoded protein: CASSVTTSNEQFF.

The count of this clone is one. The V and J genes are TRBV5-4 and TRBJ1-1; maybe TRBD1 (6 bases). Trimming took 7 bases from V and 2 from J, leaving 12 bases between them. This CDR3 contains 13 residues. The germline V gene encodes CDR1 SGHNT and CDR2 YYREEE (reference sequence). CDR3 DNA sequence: TGTGCCAGCGGCCAGGGGTTAAACACTGAAGCTTTCTTT. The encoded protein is CASGQGLNTEAFF.

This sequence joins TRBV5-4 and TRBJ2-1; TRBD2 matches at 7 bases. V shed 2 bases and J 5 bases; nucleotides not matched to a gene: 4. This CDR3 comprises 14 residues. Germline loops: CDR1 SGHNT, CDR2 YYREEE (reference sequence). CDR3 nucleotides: TGTGCCAGCAGCTTCGGGAGGCTTGACAATGAGCAGTTCTTC. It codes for CASSFGRLDNEQFF.

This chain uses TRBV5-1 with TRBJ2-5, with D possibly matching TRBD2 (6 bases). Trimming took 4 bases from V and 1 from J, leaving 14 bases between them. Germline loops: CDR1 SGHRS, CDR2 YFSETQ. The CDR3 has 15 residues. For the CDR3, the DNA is TGCGCCAGCAGCGACGGCGGGGCGCCCCAAGAGACCCAGTACTTC. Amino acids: CASSDGGAPQETQYF.

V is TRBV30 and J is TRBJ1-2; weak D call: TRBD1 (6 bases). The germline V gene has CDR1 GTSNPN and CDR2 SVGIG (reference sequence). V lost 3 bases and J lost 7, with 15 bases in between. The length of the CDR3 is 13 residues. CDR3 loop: CAWRDQGFTGYTF. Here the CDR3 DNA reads TGTGCCTGGAGAGACCAGGGGTTCACTGGCTACACCTTC.

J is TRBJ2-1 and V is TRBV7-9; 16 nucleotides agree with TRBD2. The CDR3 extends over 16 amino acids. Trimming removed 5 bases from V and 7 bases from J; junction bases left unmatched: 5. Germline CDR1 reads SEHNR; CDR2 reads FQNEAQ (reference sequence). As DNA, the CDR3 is TGTGCCAGCAGCGCAGGGGGACTAGCGGGAGGGAATGAGCAGTTCTTC. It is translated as CASSAGGLAGGNEQFF.

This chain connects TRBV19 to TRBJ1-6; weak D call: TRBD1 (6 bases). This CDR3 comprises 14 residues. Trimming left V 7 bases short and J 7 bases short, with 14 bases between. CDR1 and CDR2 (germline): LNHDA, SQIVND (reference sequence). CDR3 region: CASKPPTGNSPLHF. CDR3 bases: TGTGCCAGTAAGCCCCCCACAGGGAATTCACCCCTCCACTTT.

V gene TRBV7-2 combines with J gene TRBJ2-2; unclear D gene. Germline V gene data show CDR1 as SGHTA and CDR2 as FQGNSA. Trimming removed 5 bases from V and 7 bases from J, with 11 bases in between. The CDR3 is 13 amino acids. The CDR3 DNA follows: TGTGCCAGCAGCCCCCAGGTATTCGGGGAGCTGTTTTTT. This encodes CASSPQVFGELFF.

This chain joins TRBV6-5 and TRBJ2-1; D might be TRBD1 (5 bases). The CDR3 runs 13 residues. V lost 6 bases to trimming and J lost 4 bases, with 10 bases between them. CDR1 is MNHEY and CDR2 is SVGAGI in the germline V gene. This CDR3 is CASRPTAYNEQFF. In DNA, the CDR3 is TGTGCCAGCAGGCCGACAGCTTACAATGAGCAGTTCTTC.

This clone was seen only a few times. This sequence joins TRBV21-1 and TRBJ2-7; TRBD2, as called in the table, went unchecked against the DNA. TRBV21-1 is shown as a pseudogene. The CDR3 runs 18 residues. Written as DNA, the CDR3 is TGTGCCAGCAGCAAATGTGATCGTTCTAGCGGGGCCTCCTACGAGCAGTACTTC. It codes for CASSKCDRSSGASYEQYF.

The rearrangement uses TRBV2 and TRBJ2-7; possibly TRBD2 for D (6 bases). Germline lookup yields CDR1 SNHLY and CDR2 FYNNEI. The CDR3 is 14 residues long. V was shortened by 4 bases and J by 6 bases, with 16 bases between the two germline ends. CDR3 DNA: TGTGCCAGCAGTGTAACTAGCCGCTCGGCCGAGCAGTACTTC. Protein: CASSVTSRSAEQYF.

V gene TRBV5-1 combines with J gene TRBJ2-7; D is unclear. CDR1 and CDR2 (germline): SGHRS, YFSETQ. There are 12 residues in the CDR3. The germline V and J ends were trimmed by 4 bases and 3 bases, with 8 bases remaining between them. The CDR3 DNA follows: TGCGCCAGCAGCCAGGATGACTACGAGCAGTACTTC. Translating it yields CASSQDDYEQYF.

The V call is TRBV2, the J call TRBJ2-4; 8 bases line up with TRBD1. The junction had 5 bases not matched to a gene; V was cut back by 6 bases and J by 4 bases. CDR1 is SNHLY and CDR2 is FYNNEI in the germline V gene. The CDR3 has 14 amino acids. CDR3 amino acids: CASSERTGKNIQYF. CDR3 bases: TGTGCCAGCAGCGAAAGGACAGGGAAAAACATTCAGTACTTC.

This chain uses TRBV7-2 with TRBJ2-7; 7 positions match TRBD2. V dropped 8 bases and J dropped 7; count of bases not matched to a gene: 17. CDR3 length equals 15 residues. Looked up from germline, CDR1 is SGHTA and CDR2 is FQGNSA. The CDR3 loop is CASRLPRPQGGEQYF. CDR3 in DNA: TGTGCCAGCCGACTACCCCGCCCCCAGGGAGGGGAGCAGTACTTC.

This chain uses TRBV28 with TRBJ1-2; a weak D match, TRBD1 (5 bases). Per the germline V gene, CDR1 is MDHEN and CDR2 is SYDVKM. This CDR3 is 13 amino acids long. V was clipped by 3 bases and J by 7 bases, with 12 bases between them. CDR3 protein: CASSFQGGIGYTF. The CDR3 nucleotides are TGTGCCAGCAGTTTCCAGGGAGGGATTGGCTACACCTTC.

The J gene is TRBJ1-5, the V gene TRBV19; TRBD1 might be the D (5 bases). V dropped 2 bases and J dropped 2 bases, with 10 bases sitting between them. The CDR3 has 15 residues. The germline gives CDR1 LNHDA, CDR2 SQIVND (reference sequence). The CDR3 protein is CASSIQGRGNQPQHF. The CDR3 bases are TGTGCCAGTAGTATACAGGGAAGGGGCAATCAGCCCCAGCATTTT.

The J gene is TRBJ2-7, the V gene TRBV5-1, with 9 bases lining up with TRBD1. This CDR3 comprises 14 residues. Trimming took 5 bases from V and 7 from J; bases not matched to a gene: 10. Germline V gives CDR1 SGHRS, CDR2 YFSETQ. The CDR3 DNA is TGCGCCAGCAGAATCGGGACAGGGTCTTGGGAGCAGTACTTC. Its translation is CASRIGTGSWEQYF.

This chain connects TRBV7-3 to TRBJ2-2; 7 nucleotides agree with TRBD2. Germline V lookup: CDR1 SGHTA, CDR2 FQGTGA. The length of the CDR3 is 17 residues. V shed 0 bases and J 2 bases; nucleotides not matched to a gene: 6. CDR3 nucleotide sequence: TGTGCCAGCAGCTTAACGGGAGGGGCCGCCAACACCGGGGAGCTGTTTTTT. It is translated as CASSLTGGAANTGELFF.

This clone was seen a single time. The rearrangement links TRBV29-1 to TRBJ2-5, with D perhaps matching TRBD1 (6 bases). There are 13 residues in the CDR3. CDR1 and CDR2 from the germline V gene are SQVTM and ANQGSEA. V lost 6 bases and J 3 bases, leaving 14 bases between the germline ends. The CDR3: CSVSVAGEETQYF. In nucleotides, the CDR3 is TGCAGCGTCTCGGTGGCAGGGGAAGAGACCCAGTACTTC. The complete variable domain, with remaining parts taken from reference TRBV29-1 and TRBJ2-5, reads SAVISQKPSRDICQRGTSLTIQCQVDSQVTMMFWYRQQPGQSLTLIATANQGSEATYESGFVIDKFPISRPNLTFSTLTVSNMSPEDSSIYLCSVSVAGEETQYFGPGTRLLVL.

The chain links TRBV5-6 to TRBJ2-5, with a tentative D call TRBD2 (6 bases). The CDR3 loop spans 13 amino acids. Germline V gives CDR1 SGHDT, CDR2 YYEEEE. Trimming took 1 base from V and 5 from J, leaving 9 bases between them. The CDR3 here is CASSLPSGETQYF. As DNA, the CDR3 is TGTGCCAGCAGCTTGCCCAGCGGGGAGACCCAGTACTTC.

The CDR3 DNA reads TGTGCCAGCAGCCACGGAGGGGCGTACGAGCAGTACTTC. Encoded protein: CASSHGGAYEQYF. The V gene is TRBV7-8, the J gene TRBJ2-7, with a possible D match to TRBD2 (6 bases). The CDR3 is 13 amino acids. The germline CDR1 and CDR2 sequences are SGHVS and FQNEAQ. Trimming pared 5 bases from V and 4 bases from J, leaving 12 bases between.

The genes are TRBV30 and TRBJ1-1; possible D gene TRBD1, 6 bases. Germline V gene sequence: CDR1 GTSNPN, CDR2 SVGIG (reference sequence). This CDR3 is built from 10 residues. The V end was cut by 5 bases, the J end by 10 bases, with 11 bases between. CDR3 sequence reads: CAWEGGGAFF. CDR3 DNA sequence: TGTGCCTGGGAGGGGGGGGGAGCTTTCTTT. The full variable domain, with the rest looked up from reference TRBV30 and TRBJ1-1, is SQTIHQWPATLVQPVGSPLSLECTVEGTSNPNLYWYRQAAGRGLQLLFYSVGIGQISSEVPQNLSASRPQDRQFILSSKKLLLSDSGFYLCAWEGGGAFFGQGTRLTVV.

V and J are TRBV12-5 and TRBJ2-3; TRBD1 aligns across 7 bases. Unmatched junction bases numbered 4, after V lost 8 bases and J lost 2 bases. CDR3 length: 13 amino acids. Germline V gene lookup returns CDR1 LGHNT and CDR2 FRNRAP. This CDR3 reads CASLRGNTDTQYF. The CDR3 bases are TGTGCTAGTCTCAGGGGGAACACAGATACGCAGTATTTT.